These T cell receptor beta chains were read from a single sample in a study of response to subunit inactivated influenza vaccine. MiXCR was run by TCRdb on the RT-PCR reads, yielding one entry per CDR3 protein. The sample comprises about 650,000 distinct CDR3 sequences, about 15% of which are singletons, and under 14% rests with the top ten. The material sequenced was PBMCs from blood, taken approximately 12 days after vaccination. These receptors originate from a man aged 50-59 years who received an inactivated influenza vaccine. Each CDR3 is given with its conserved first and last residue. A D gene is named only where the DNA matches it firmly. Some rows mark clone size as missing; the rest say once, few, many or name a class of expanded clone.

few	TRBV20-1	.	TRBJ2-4	TGCAGTGCTCCTAACGTTAAGGGGTCCAAAAACATTCAGTACTTC	CSAPNVKGSKNIQYF
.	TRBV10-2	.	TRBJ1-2	TGCGCCAGCAGTCATGACACCTATGGCTACACCTTC	CASSHDTYGYTF
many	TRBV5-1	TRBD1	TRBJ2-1	TGCGCCAGCAGCTTACTTCCAGGGGGCGCAACGACGGATGAGCAGTTCTTC	CASSLLPGGATTDEQFF
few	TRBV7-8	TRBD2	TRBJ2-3	TGTGCCAGCAGCTTAGCTAGCGGGAGGGAGACAGATACGCAGTATTTT	CASSLASGRETDTQYF
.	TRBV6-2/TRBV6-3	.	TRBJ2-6	TGTGCCAGCACTGACAGGATGCGCTCTGGGGCCAACGTCCTGACTTTC	CASTDRMRSGANVLTF
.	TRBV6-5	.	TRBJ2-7	TGTGCCAGCAGCCCCCTATGGGGGGAGCAGTACTTC	CASSPLWGEQYF
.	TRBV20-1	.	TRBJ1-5	TGCAGCCGAACTTTGGGGACAAATCAGCCCCAGCATTTT	CSRTLGTNQPQHF
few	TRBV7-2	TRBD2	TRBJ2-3	TGTGCCAGCAGCTCCGTCAGCGGGAGGGGAGATACGCAGTATTTT	CASSSVSGRGDTQYF
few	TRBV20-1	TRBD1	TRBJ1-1	TGCAGTGCTAGAGCCCTGGGGGGGACAGGGGGCACTGAAGCTTTCTTT	CSARALGGTGGTEAFF
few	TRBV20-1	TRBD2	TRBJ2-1	TGCAGTGCTCACAATATCGGGAGGTCCTACAATGAGCAGTTCTTC	CSAHNIGRSYNEQFF
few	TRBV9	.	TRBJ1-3	TGTGCCAGCAGCCCCTCTGGAGGAAACACCATATATTTT	CASSPSGGNTIYF
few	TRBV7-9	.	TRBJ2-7	TGTGCCAGCAGCTTAGGGGTTGTAGGCTACGAGCAGTACTTC	CASSLGVVGYEQYF
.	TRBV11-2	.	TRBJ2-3	TGTGCCAGCAGCCGCATCGGATGGAGCACAGATACGCAGTATTTT	CASSRIGWSTDTQYF
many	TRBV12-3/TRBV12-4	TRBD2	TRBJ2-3	TGTGCCAGCACCCCCGGAGCGGGACCAGATACGCAGTATTTT	CASTPGAGPDTQYF
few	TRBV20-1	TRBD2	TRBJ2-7	TGCAGTGCTAGAGATCAACTCGGGACTAGCGGGCACTACGAGCAGTACTTC	CSARDQLGTSGHYEQYF
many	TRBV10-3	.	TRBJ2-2	TGTGCCATCTCCTCGGACCGCGGGGAGCTGTTTTTT	CAISSDRGELFF
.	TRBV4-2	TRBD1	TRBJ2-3	TGTGCCAGCAGCCCTCCGAGTGGGACAGGGGCAACAGATACGCAGTATTTT	CASSPPSGTGATDTQYF